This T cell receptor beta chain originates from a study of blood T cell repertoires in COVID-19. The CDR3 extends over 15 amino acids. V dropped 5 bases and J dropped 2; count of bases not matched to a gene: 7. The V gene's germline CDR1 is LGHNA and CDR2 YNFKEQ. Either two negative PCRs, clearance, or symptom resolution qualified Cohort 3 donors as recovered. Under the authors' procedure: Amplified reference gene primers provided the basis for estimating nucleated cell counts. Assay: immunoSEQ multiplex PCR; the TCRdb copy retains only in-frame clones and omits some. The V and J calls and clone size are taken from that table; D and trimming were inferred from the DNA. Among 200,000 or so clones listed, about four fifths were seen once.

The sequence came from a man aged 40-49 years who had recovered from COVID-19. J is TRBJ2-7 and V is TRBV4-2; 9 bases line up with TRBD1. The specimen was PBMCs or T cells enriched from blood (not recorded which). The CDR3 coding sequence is TGTGCCAGCAGCTCCCAGGGACAGGGAACCTACGAGCAGTACTTC. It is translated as CASSSQGQGTYEQYF.